This T cell receptor (beta chain) came from a study of regulatory T cells in long-lasting Graves disease. Both iRepertoire HTBI primers and Arm-PCR of CDR3 regions were used to build the TCR beta libraries. In TCRdb, the multiplex PCR reads were re-called with MiXCR into one record per CDR3 protein. The data hold over 500,000 distinct CDR3 sequences, with approximately 15% observed a single time. Time point specified: newly diagnosed GD, antithyroid drugs for less than 3 months. RNA isolated from PBMCs was used to make the TCR library. This clonotype was counted between two and nine times. These same data were also listed under a study on T cells in Graves' hyperthyroidism and ophthalmopathy. Per that study: In the first-round RT-PCR of the TCR CDR3, the HTBI primer set was used. Blood also showed most of the thyroid clonotypes that were expanded above 0.001.

The source is a woman aged 25 to 39 with Graves disease. This sample comprised peripheral blood mononuclear cells (PBMCs), obtained at new diagnosis, from a patient treated with antithyroid drugs.

In nucleotides, the CDR3 is TGCAGTGCTAGAGGGGACAGGGGCCCCACTGGCGAGCAGTACTTC. The encoded protein is CSARGDRGPTGEQYF. This sequence joins TRBV20-1 and TRBJ2-7; 10 bases agree with TRBD1. Germline-derived CDR1 and CDR2 are DFQATT and SNEGSKA (reference sequence). J gave up 6 bases and V 1 base, and 9 bases lay outside the gene matches. This CDR3 has 15 amino acids.